This TCR beta chain was obtained from a study of cytomegalovirus exposure and HLA in healthy donors. Study-level points and caveats: Most of the TCR beta V segments (in an earlier analysis) were productive either about 87% or about 30% of the time. Cytomegalovirus association was listed for 150 or so TCR beta chains. Accurate HLA-A and HLA-B prediction from TCR beta sequences was reported for most subjects. Certain sequence variants were highly shared and formed a cluster, and this cluster was likely a sequencing artifact.

13 Jbeta primers and 60 Vbeta primers were used for the PCR. Sequenced by immunoSEQ multiplex PCR; TCRdb stores in-frame clones only, minus some. The table includes about 180,000 clones, 76% detected once. This CDR3 has 11 amino acids. This clone was seen a handful of times. As yet, its antigen is unknown. V and J are TRBV21-1 and TRBJ1-1; TRBD1 is the table's D call and was not checked against the DNA. TRBV21-1 is deemed a pseudogene. The sample comprised PBMCs. This TCR was recovered from a man aged 18 to 35 in good health and CMV-seronegative. The CDR3 nucleotides read TGTGCCAGCAGCAAAGAGTCTCCCAGAAGCTTT. Amino acids: CASSKESPRSF.